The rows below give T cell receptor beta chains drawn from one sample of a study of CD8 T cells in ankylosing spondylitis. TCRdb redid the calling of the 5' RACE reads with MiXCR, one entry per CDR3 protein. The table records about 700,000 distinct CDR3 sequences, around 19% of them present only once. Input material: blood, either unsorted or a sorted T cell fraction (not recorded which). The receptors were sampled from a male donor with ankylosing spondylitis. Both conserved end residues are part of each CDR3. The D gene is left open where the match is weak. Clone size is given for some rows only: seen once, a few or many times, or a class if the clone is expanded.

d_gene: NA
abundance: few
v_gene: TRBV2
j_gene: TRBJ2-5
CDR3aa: CASRWAWGNQETQYF
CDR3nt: TGTGCCAGCAGGTGGGCCTGGGGGAACCAAGAGACCCAGTACTTC

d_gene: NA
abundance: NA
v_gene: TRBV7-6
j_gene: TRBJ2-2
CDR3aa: CASSLGVPGRARGSGELFF
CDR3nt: TGTGCCAGCAGCTTAGGGGTTCCGGGCCGGGCCAGAGGATCCGGGGAGCTGTTTTTT

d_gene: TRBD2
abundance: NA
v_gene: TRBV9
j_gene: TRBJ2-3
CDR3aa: CASSVTSGTTDTQYF
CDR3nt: TGTGCCAGCAGCGTAACTAGCGGGACCACAGATACGCAGTATTTT

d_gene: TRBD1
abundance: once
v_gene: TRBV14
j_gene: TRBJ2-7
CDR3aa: CASRGDMGQVSYEQYF
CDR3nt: TGTGCCAGCAGAGGGGATATGGGACAGGTCTCCTACGAGCAGTACTTC

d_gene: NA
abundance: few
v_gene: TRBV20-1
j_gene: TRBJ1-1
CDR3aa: CSARARPTLNTEAFF
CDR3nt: TGCAGTGCTAGAGCCCGCCCGACACTGAACACTGAAGCTTTCTTT

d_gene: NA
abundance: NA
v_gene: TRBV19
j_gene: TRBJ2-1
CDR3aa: CASSIEEGGEQFF
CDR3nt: TGTGCCAGTAGTATAGAGGAGGGAGGTGAGCAGTTCTTC

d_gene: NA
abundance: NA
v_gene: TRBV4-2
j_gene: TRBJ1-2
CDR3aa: CASSHDGTDYGYTF
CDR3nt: TGTGCCAGCAGCCACGACGGGACGGATTATGGCTACACCTTC

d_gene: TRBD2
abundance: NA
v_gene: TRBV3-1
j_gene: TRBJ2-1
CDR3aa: CASSQDLAGVREQFF
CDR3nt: TGTGCCAGCAGCCAAGATTTAGCGGGAGTGAGGGAGCAGTTCTTC

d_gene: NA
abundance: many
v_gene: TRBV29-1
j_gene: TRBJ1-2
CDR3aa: CSVEDLDGYTF
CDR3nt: TGCAGCGTTGAAGATTTAGATGGCTACACCTTC

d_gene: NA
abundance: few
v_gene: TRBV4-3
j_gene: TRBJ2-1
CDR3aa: CASSQDPENEQFF
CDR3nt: TGCGCCAGCAGCCAAGATCCAGAGAATGAGCAGTTCTTC

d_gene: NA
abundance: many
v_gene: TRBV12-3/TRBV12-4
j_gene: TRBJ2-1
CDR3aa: CASSPTSNEQFF
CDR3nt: TGCGCCAGCAGCCCGACTAGCAATGAGCAGTTCTTC

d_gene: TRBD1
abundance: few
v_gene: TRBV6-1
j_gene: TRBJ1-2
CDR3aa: CASSRTGHGYTF
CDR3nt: TGTGCCAGCTCCCGGACAGGGCATGGCTACACCTTC

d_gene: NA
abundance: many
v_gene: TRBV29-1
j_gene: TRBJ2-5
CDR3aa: CSVEDRRGTETQYF
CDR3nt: TGCAGCGTTGAAGATCGAAGGGGAACGGAGACCCAGTACTTC

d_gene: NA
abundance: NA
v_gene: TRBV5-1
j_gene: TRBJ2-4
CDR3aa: CASSLVGGNIQYF
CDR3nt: TGCGCCAGCAGCTTGGTAGGGGGGAACATTCAGTACTTC

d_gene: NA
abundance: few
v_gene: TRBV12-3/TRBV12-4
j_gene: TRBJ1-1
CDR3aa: CASSLRQMNTEAFF
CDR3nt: TGTGCCAGCAGTTTGCGGCAGATGAACACTGAAGCTTTCTTT

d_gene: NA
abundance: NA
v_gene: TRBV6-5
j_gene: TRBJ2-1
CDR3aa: CASSYSTRGFYNEQFF
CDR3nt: TGTGCCAGCAGTTACTCGACCCGAGGGTTTTACAATGAGCAGTTCTTC

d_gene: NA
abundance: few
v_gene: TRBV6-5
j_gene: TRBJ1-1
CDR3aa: CASSYGLTMNTEAFF
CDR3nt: TGTGCCAGCAGTTACGGTCTGACCATGAACACTGAAGCTTTCTTT

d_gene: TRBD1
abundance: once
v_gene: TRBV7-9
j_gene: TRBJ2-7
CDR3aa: CASSRRQGETYEQYF
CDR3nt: TGTGCCAGCAGCCGCAGACAGGGGGAGACCTACGAGCAGTACTTC

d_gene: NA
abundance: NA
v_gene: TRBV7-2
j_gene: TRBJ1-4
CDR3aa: CASRGWGDEKLFF
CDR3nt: TGTGCCAGCAGGGGGTGGGGCGACGAAAAACTGTTTTTT

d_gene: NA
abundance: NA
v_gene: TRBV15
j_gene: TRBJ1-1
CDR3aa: CATSRDWEGRFGTEAFF
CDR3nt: TGTGCCACCAGCAGAGATTGGGAGGGCAGGTTTGGCACTGAAGCTTTCTTT

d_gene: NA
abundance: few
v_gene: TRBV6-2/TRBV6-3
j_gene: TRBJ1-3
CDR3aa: CASSYRSHSQSSGNTIYF
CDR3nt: TGTGCCAGCAGTTACCGGTCCCACAGCCAGAGCTCTGGAAACACCATATATTTT

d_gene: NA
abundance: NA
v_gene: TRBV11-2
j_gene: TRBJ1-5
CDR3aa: CASSWKMGPNQPQHF
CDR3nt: TGTGCCAGCAGCTGGAAAATGGGACCTAATCAGCCCCAGCATTTT

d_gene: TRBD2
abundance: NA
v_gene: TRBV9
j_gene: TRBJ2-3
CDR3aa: CASSVVAGGRGDTQYF
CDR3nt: TGTGCCAGCAGCGTTGTAGCGGGGGGGCGCGGAGATACGCAGTATTTT

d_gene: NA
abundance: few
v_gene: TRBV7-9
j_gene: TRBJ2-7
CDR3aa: CASSTTSNYEQYF
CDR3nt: TGTGCCAGCAGCACGACTAGTAACTACGAGCAGTACTTC

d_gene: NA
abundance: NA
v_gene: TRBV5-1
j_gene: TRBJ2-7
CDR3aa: CASSLEAAIYEQYF
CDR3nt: TGCGCCAGCAGCTTGGAAGCGGCTATCTACGAGCAGTACTTC

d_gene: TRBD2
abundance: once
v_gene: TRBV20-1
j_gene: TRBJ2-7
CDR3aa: CSAEEPAGGRLYEQYF
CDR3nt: TGCAGTGCTGAAGAGCCCGCGGGAGGGAGGCTCTACGAGCAGTACTTC

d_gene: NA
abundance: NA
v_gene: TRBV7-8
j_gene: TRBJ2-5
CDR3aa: CASSLGRDWDTQYF
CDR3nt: TGTGCCAGCAGCTTAGGGCGGGATTGGGACACCCAGTACTTC

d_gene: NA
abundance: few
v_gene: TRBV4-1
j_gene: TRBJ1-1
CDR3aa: CASSHTEGVGAGHTEAFF
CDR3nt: TGCGCCAGCAGCCACACTGAGGGGGTGGGAGCGGGGCACACTGAAGCTTTCTTT

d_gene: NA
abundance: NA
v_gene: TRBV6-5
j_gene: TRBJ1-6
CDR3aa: CASSYDSRSPLHF
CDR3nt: TGTGCCAGCAGTTACGACTCAAGGTCACCCCTCCACTTT

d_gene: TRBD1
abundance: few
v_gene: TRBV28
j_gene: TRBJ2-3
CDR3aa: CASSTPGGWSTDTQYF
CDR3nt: TGTGCCAGCAGTACTCCAGGGGGCTGGAGTACAGATACGCAGTATTTT

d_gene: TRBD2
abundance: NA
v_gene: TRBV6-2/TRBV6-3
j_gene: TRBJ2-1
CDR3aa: CASSDGTSSFYNEQFF
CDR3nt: TGTGCCAGCAGTGACGGGACTAGCTCGTTCTACAATGAGCAGTTCTTC